This T cell receptor (beta chain) emerged from a study (dated by TCRdb to 2021 to 2024). What the work shows at the level of the full study, not this receptor alone: According to the authors, more investigation is needed, including longitudinal sampling and evaluation of a control group.

V and J are truncated by 2 bases and 4 bases respectively, leaving an intervening sequence of 16 bases. The CDR3 goes from the cysteine to the phenylalanine over 15 residues. The retained sequence is limited to the CDR3, 45 bases, with the frame set at the first base. CDR1 is given as SGHDT and CDR2 as YYEEEE, both from the germline V gene. TCR beta chain repertoires were profiled by survey-level sequencing on the immunoSEQ platform. The authors' analysis ran thus. Repertoire diversity was measured with the inverse Simpson index, and CDR3 amino acid length spectratypes and V-J pairing frequencies were compared. Clonotypes specific to SARS-CoV-2, CMV, influenza A and EBV were annotated by matching TCR beta CDR3 sequences against VDJdb. This immuneACCESS table, as held by TCRdb, lists in-frame sequences with V and J called but not all clones. Of the missing ones, under half trace to an unresolved V gene in checked studies; the others have no known cause. V and J calls and clone size follow that table, whereas D and trimming were derived from the DNA. The sample table records about 50,000 clones; about 92% of these occur just once. About 11% of the sample is in the top ten clones.

PBMCs were isolated from peripheral blood, and TCR beta sequencing was performed on genomic DNA from unsorted PBMCs. Comments on this clone: It has no known antigen specificity. No qualities accompany the bases; no much larger clone lies one base away.

Sequenced material: PBMCs. Rearrangement joined TRBV5-6 to TRBJ2-7; perhaps TRBD1 is the D gene, with 6 bases matching. This sequence was found in a man in his forties or fifties with rheumatoid arthritis. The DNA is TGTGCCAGCAGCTTAGCAGGGGATTGGGGATACGAGCAGTACTTC. Its translation reads: CASSLAGDWGYEQYF.